Below, 2 T cell receptor beta chains from the same sample are listed, as sequenced in a study of T cells in Graves' hyperthyroidism and ophthalmopathy. TCR beta CDR3 regions were amplified from RNA. The TCR CDR3 was amplified in a first-round RT-PCR using the HTBI primer set. TCRdb independently ran MiXCR on the multiplex PCR reads; one entry per CDR3 protein. The table records about 410,000 distinct CDR3 sequences, over 12% of them present only once. Sequencing was done on a sample of blood. The receptors were sampled from a man between 18 and 29 years old with Graves' ophthalmopathy.

This clonotype was detected only a few times. This chain joins TRBV27 and TRBJ1-6, with D perhaps TRBD1 (5 bases). The CDR3 consists of 13 residues. Between the trimmed V and J ends, which lost 4 bases and 9 bases, there was a span of 10 bases. Germline V gives CDR1 MNHEY, CDR2 SMNVEV (reference sequence). The CDR3 nucleotides are TGTGCCAGCAGTTCCTGGGGGGGTTCACCCCTCCACTTT. Its protein is CASSSWGGSPLHF.

At least ten counts were recorded for this clonotype. This chain joins TRBV20-1 and TRBJ2-3; 7 nucleotides match TRBD2. After removal of 6 bases from V and 2 bases from J, the junction contained 11 bases not matched to a gene. The V gene's germline CDR1 is DFQATT and CDR2 SNEGSKA (reference sequence). CDR3 size: 15 residues. As DNA, the CDR3 is TGCAGTGCCTCCCGAGCGGGGACTTTCACAGATACGCAGTATTTT. This gives the protein CSASRAGTFTDTQYF.